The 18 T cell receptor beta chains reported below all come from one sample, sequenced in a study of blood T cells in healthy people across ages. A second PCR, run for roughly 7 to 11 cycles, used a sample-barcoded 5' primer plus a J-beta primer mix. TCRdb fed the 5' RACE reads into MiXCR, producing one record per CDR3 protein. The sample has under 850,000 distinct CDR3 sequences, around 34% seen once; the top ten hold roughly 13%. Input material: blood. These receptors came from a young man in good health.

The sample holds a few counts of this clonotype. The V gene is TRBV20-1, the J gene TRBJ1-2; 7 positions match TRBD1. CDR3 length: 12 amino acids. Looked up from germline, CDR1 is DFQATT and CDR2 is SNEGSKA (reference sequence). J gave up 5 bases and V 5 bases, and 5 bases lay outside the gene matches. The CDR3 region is CSAADRVYGYTF. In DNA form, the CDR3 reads TGCAGTGCTGCCGACAGGGTTTATGGCTACACCTTC.

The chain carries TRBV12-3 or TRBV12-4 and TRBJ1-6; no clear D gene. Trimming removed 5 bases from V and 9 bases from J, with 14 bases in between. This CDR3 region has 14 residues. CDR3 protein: CASSPVPNGSPLHF. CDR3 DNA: TGTGCCAGCAGTCCTGTTCCAAACGGTTCACCCCTCCACTTT.

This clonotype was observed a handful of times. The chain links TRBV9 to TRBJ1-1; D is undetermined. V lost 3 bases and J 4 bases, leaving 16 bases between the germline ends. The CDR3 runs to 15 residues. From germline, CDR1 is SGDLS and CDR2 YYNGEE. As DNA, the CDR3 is TGTGCCAGCAGCGCAGACGGACGGAGCACCACTGAAGCTTTCTTT. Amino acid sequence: CASSADGRSTTEAFF.

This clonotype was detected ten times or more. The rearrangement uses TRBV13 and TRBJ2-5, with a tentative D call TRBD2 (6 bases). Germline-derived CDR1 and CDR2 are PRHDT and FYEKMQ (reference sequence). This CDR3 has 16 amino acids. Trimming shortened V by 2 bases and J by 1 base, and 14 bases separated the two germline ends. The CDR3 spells CASSLRGDGGQETQYF. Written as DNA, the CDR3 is TGTGCCAGCAGCTTAAGGGGAGACGGGGGCCAAGAGACCCAGTACTTC.

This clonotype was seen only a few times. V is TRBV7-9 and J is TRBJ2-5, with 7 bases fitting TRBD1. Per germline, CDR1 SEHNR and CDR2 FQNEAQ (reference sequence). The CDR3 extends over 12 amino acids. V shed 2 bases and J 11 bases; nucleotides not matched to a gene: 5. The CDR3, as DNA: TGTGCCAGCAGCTTATCGGTGACAGGGCAGTACTTC. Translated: CASSLSVTGQYF.

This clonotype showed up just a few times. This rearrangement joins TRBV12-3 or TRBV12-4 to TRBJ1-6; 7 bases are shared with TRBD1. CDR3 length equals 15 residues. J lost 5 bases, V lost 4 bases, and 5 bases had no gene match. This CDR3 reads CASSSHRGNNSPLHF. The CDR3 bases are TGTGCCAGCAGTTCACACAGGGGTAATAATTCACCCCTCCACTTT.

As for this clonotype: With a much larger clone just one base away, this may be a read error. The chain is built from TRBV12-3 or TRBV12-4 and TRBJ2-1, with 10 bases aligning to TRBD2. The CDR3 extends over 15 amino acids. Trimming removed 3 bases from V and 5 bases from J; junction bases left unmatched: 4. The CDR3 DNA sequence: TGTGCCAGCAGTTTTGCTAGCGGGGGTCACAATGAGCAGTTCTTC. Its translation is CASSFASGGHNEQFF.

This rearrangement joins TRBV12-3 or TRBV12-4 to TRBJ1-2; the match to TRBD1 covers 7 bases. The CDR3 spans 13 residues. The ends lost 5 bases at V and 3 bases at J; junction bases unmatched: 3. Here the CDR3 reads CASSDQGDYGYTF. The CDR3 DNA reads TGTGCCAGCAGTGATCAGGGGGACTATGGCTACACCTTC.

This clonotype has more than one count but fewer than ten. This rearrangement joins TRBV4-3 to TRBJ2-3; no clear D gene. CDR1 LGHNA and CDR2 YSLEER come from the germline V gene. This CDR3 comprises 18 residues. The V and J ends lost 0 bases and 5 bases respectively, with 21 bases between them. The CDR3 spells CASSQDVAVQGQRDTQYF. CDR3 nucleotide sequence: TGCGCCAGCAGCCAAGATGTTGCGGTACAAGGGCAAAGAGATACGCAGTATTTT.

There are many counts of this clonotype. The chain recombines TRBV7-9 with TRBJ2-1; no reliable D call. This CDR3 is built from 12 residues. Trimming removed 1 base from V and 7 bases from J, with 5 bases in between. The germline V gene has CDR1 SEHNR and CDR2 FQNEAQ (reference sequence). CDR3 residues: CASSLVSNEQFF. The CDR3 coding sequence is TGTGCCAGCAGCTTAGTTTCGAATGAGCAGTTCTTC.

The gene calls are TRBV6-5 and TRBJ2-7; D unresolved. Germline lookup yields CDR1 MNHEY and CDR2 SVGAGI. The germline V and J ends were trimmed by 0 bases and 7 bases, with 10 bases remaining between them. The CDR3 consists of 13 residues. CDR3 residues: CASSYSPDNEQYF. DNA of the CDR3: TGTGCCAGCAGTTACTCCCCCGACAATGAGCAGTACTTC.

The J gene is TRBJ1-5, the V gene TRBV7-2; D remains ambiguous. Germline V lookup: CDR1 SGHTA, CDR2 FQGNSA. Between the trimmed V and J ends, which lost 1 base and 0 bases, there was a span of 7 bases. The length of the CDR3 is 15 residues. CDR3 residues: CASSLESDSNQPQHF. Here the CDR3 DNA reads TGTGCCAGCAGCTTAGAGTCAGATAGCAATCAGCCCCAGCATTTT.

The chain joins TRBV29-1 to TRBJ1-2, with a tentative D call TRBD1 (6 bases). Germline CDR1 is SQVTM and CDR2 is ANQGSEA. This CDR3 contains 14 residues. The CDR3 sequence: CTSAQEGTSYGYTF. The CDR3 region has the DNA TGCACCTCTGCCCAGGAGGGGACATCCTATGGCTACACCTTC.

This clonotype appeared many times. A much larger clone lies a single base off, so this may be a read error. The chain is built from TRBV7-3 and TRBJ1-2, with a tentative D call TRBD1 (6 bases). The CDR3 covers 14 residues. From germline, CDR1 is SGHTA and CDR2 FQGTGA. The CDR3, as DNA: TGTGCCAGCAGCGTAACGGACAGTATCTATGGCTACACCTTC. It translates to CASSVTDSIYGYTF.

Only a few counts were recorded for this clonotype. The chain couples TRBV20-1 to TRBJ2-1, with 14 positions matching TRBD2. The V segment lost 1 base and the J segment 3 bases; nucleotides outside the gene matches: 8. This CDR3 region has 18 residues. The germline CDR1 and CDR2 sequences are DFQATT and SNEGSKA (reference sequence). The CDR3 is CSARGAGLAGENYNEQFF. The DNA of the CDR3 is TGCAGTGCTAGAGGGGCGGGACTAGCGGGGGAAAACTACAATGAGCAGTTCTTC.

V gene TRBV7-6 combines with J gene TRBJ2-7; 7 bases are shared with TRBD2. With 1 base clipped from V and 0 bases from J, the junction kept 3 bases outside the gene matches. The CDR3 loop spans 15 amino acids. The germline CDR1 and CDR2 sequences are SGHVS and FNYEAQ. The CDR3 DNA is TGTGCCAGCAGCTTAGAGGGGACTAACTCCTACGAGCAGTACTTC. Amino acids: CASSLEGTNSYEQYF.

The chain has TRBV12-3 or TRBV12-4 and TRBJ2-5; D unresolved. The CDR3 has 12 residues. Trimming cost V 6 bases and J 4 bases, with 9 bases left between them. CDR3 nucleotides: TGTGCCAGCAGGTCCAGGCGAGAGACCCAGTACTTC. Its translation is CASRSRRETQYF.

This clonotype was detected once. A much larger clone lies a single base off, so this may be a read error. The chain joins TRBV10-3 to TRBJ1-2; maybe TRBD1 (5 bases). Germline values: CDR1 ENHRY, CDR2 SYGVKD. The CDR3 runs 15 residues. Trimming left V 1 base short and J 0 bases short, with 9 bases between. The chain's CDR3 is CAISELGRANYGYTF. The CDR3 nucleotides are TGTGCCATCAGTGAGTTGGGCAGGGCTAACTATGGCTACACCTTC.